Listed below are T cell receptor beta chains from one sample, sequenced in a study of T cells in Graves' hyperthyroidism and ophthalmopathy. TCRdb called the multiplex PCR reads again in MiXCR, with one record for every CDR3 protein. The sample lists hundreds of thousands of distinct CDR3 sequences; around 15% were seen once. The specimen was blood. Source of these receptors: a woman in her 30s with Graves' hyperthyroidism. Each CDR3 is given without its conserved first and last residue.

v_gene,CDR3aa
TRBV6-1,ATRGLSSRPYNEQF
TRBV7-9,ASSSPQGPRVHEQF
TRBV6-1,ASSYGTSAKLWGGELF
TRBV19,ASSPQSGFPYEQY
TRBV27,ASSTRTSGDYNEQF
TRBV20-1,SGASGNSYNEQF
TRBV18,ASSPPDSQGDIQY
TRBV28,ASSADQGPGNTIY
TRBV20-1,SARPDSSYNEQF
TRBV7-2,ASSLGASGTHDEQF
TRBV7-8,ASSYGQIGYT
TRBV9,ASSVVRTVFPHSYEQY
TRBV12-3/TRBV12-4,ASSFGTGPLEQY
TRBV20-1,SARDGGRHNEQF
TRBV27,ASSLYGGRGRYEQY
TRBV27,VSSLAGSSYEQY
TRBV11-2,ASSQEGTGAYGYT
TRBV27,ASSLGPGPSYEQY
TRBV6-1,ASSRRLAGGLGNEQF
TRBV20-1,SALTRSEQY
TRBV19,ASSIRDTEAF
TRBV5-1,ASSFRTANTGELF
TRBV20-1,SASWRTDTQY
TRBV9,ASSARYQETQY
TRBV11-2,ASSVQRGRGFSYEQY
TRBV20-1,SASTGDYGYT
TRBV28,ASRPGQMNQPQH
TRBV5-1,ASRSDRDQPQH